This TCR beta chain was observed in a study of siplizumab effects on memory and regulatory T cells. The V gene end was trimmed by 3 bases and the J gene end by 1 base; junction bases not matched to a gene: 8. The V gene's germline CDR1 is KGHSH and CDR2 LQKENI. The CDR3 is 16 amino acids. In this sample, this clone is hyperexpanded (1% or more). Sequencing used immunoSEQ multiplex PCR; TCRdb keeps in-frame clones, though not all of them. The top ten hold approximately 26% of the sample, which has fewer than 30,000 clones, around 84% seen once. The V call is TRBV18, the J call TRBJ1-1; TRBD1 matches at 7 bases. This TCR came from a human donor in good health. Material: memory CD4+ T cells sorted from blood. This CDR3 reads CASSPKGAGSNTEAFF. The CDR3 region has the DNA TGTGCCAGCTCACCTAAGGGGGCGGGATCGAACACTGAAGCTTTCTTT.